Sequencing of this T cell receptor beta chain was carried out in a study of OX40 agonist ivuxolimab in advanced cancers. The protocol was immunoSEQ multiplex PCR, while the TCRdb copy is restricted to in-frame clones and leaves out a portion. The data hold over 55,000 clones, with approximately 90% observed a single time. This clone was seen a few times. This CDR3 comprises 13 residues. From germline, CDR1 is MNHEY and CDR2 SVGAGI. Trimming took 6 bases from V and 5 from J, leaving 11 bases between them. This TCR derives from an adult with an advanced solid tumor such as melanoma, head and neck, liver or kidney cancer. The chain carries TRBV6-5 and TRBJ1-5; D unresolved. The sample in question was CD4+ or CD8+ T cells sorted from blood, obtained in a trial of the OX40 agonist ivuxolimab. The CDR3 DNA sequence: TGTGCCAGCAGGTCTGCGCTAGATCAGCCCCAGCATTTT. Residues: CASRSALDQPQHF.